A single sample gave rise to the 22 T cell receptor beta chains below, sequenced in a study of molecular identifiers for immune sequencing clone quantification. MiXCR was run by TCRdb on the PCR reads, yielding one entry per CDR3 protein. The profile shows about 320,000 distinct CDR3 sequences, about 21% of them singletons. The specimen sequenced was naive CD8+ T cells from blood, with Jurkat cell RNA spiked in. The subset denotes: FACS-sorted CD8+CD4-CCR7+CD45RA+ naive T cells. The receptors derive from a human donor in good health. Some libraries in this study had Jurkat cell RNA spiked in.

This clonotype came up many times. V is TRBV4-3 and J is TRBJ2-1; possible D gene TRBD2, 5 bases. V was trimmed by 0 bases and J by 0 bases, leaving 9 bases between them. The CDR3 has 16 amino acids. CDR1 and CDR2 from the germline V gene are LGHNA and YSLEER. As DNA, the CDR3 is TGCGCCAGCAGCCAAGATCGGGGAAACTCCTACAATGAGCAGTTCTTC. Translated, it gives CASSQDRGNSYNEQFF.

This clonotype was seen many times. The rearrangement uses TRBV24-1 and TRBJ2-3; D gene ambiguous. The V end lost 4 bases, the J end lost 2 bases, and 9 bases lay between the germline ends. The CDR3 has 14 amino acids. Germline lookup yields CDR1 KGHDR and CDR2 SFDVKD. In DNA, the CDR3 is TGTGCCACCAGTGAGGCCAGCCTCACAGATACGCAGTATTTT. Its protein is CATSEASLTDTQYF.

This clonotype appeared many times. The chain couples TRBV7-9 to TRBJ2-7; the match to TRBD2 covers 9 bases. Looked up from germline, CDR1 is SEHNR and CDR2 is FQNEAQ (reference sequence). CDR3 length equals 13 residues. Germline trimming cut 5 bases from V and 3 bases from J; bases unmatched to any gene: 2. The CDR3 is CASSPSGNYEQYF. The DNA of the CDR3 is TGTGCCAGCAGCCCTAGCGGGAACTACGAGCAGTACTTC.

This clonotype has a count of ten or more. This chain uses TRBV21-1 with TRBJ2-7. TRBV21-1 is annotated as a pseudogene. CDR3 length equals 15 residues. CDR3: CASSKSSARAYEQYF. The CDR3 bases are TGTGCCAGCAGCAAATCGTCAGCGAGAGCCTACGAGCAGTACTTC.

Regarding this clonotype: Given a much more abundant clone one base away, this may be a read error. The V call is TRBV28, the J call TRBJ1-1; unclear D gene. Germline values: CDR1 MDHEN, CDR2 SYDVKM. The CDR3 runs 12 residues. This CDR3 is CVSSPPRSEAFF. DNA for the CDR3: TGTGTCAGCAGTCCCCCCCGGTCTGAAGCTTTCTTT.

With respect to this clonotype: A much bigger clone sits one base away, suggesting this may be a read error. CDR3 amino acids: CASSLKAGPTGTQYF. The CDR3 nucleotides are TGCGCCAGCAGCTTAAAAGCGGGACCCACAGGTACGCAGTATTTT. J is TRBJ2-3 and V is TRBV4-3, with 7 bases that match TRBD2. The CDR3 runs to 15 residues. In germline, CDR1 is LGHNA, CDR2 YSLEER.

This clonotype was detected many times. V usage is TRBV7-2 and J usage is TRBJ1-2; possible D gene TRBD1, 6 bases. Germline V gives CDR1 SGHTA, CDR2 FQGNSA. The CDR3 loop spans 15 amino acids. V dropped 4 bases and J dropped 3 bases, with 15 bases sitting between them. CDR3 nucleotides: TGTGCCAGCAGCTCCCGGACAGTTTTCCACTATGGCTACACCTTC. Amino acids: CASSSRTVFHYGYTF.

This clonotype has at least ten counts. The rearrangement links TRBV2 to TRBJ2-1, with D possibly matching TRBD2 (7 bases). The CDR3 covers 17 residues. Germline V gives CDR1 SNHLY, CDR2 FYNNEI. Trimming left V 2 bases short and J 5 bases short, with 19 bases between. The CDR3, as DNA: TGTGCCAGCAGTGAATCAGGGGCGGGAGAACTGAACAATGAGCAGTTCTTC. It specifies CASSESGAGELNNEQFF.

The chain recombines TRBV4-1 with TRBJ2-1; 11 nucleotides line up with TRBD2. The junction had 2 bases not matched to a gene; V was cut back by 0 bases and J by 4 bases. The V gene's germline CDR1 is MGHRA and CDR2 YSYEKL. The CDR3 length is 16 residues. CDR3 protein: CASSQELAGEYNEQFF. In nucleotides, the CDR3 is TGCGCCAGCAGCCAAGAACTAGCGGGAGAGTACAATGAGCAGTTCTTC.

This clonotype was detected many times. This rearrangement joins TRBV5-6 to TRBJ2-1, with a tentative D call TRBD2 (6 bases). Germline values: CDR1 SGHDT, CDR2 YYEEEE. V was pared by 2 bases and J by 0 bases, with 12 bases between. The CDR3 extends over 16 amino acids. This CDR3 reads CASSFQGLSSYNEQFF. The CDR3 coding sequence is TGTGCCAGCAGCTTCCAGGGACTGAGCTCCTACAATGAGCAGTTCTTC.

This clonotype was recorded at least ten times. The chain links TRBV5-1 to TRBJ2-5; D remains ambiguous. Germline CDR1 and CDR2: SGHRS and YFSETQ. The CDR3 is made up of 12 amino acids. V lost 0 bases and J 5 bases, leaving 5 bases between the germline ends. CDR3 DNA sequence: TGCGCCAGCAGCTTGGATATCGAGACCCAGTACTTC. It encodes CASSLDIETQYF.

This clonotype was counted only a few times. The chain is built from TRBV11-2 and TRBJ1-1, with a weak D call TRBD1 (6 bases). Per germline, CDR1 SGHAT and CDR2 FQNNGV. The CDR3 contains 15 residues. Trimming removed 0 bases at V and 3 bases at J, with 11 bases between. The CDR3 region is CASSLESGVYTEAFF. The CDR3 bases are TGTGCCAGCAGCTTAGAGTCAGGGGTATACACTGAAGCTTTCTTT.

This clonotype was counted a few times. The rearrangement uses TRBV19 and TRBJ2-3; 8 bases fit TRBD1. The CDR3 has 15 residues. The V gene's germline CDR1 is LNHDA and CDR2 SQIVND (reference sequence). The V gene end was trimmed by 5 bases and the J gene end by 2 bases; junction bases not matched to a gene: 6. This chain's CDR3 is CASSERQGATDTQYF. In nucleotides, the CDR3 is TGTGCCAGTAGTGAGAGGCAGGGGGCCACAGATACGCAGTATTTT.

On this clonotype: Given a much more abundant clone one base away, this may be a read error. The V call is TRBV27, the J call TRBJ1-2; the match to TRBD1 covers 8 bases. Germline V gene sequence: CDR1 MNHEY, CDR2 SMNVEV (reference sequence). Trimming took 3 bases from V and 3 from J; bases not matched to a gene: 6. This CDR3 contains 15 residues. CDR3 sequence: CASSFSGGEYYGYTF. In DNA, the CDR3 is TGTGCCAGCAGTTTCTCAGGGGGCGAATACTATGGCTACACCTTC.

The gene calls are TRBV12-3 or TRBV12-4 and TRBJ1-2, with D maybe TRBD1 (5 bases). The CDR3 sequence is 13 residues long. V shed 4 bases and J shed 8 bases, with 14 bases lying between them. The CDR3 nucleotides read TGTGCCAGCAGTTCCCCGGGGCGGAGGGGCTACACCTTC. Its protein is CASSSPGRRGYTF.

This clonotype was detected many times. This rearrangement joins TRBV27 to TRBJ2-3, with 8 nucleotides matching TRBD1. The CDR3 consists of 18 residues. CDR1 is MNHEY, CDR2 SMNVEV, per germline (reference sequence). The junction had 14 bases not matched to a gene; V was cut back by 3 bases and J by 3 bases. The CDR3 DNA is TGTGCCAGCAGTTTGATCAGGGGGCCCGGGGGTGCGACAGATACGCAGTATTTT. It yields the protein CASSLIRGPGGATDTQYF.

Concerning this clonotype: This may arise from a read error, as a much more abundant clone is one base away. The chain employs TRBV28 and TRBJ1-1, with D perhaps matching TRBD1 (6 bases). The germline CDR1 and CDR2 sequences are MDHEN and SYDVKM. Trimming cost V 10 bases and J 3 bases, with 18 bases left between them. The CDR3 totals 14 residues. CDR3 sequence: CANSRDRPHTEAFF. As DNA, the CDR3 is TGTGCCAACAGCCGTGACAGGCCACACACTGAAGCTTTCTTT. Combining the CDR3 with reference TRBV28 and TRBJ1-1 gives the whole variable domain DVKVTQSSRYLVKRTGEKVFLECVQDMDHENMFWYRQDPGLGLRLIYFSYDVKMKEKGDIPEGYSVSREKKERFSLILESASTNQTSMYLCANSRDRPHTEAFFGQGTRLTVV.

There are many counts of this clonotype. The chain couples TRBV5-6 to TRBJ2-3, with D hard to call. Per the germline V gene, CDR1 is SGHDT and CDR2 is YYEEEE. The germline V and J ends were trimmed by 2 bases and 4 bases, with 5 bases remaining between them. The CDR3 has 12 amino acids. The CDR3 DNA reads as TGTGCCAGCAGCTTTATTGCAGATACGCAGTATTTT. It translates to CASSFIADTQYF.

This clonotype was observed at least ten times. The chain links TRBV2 to TRBJ1-1; D call uncertain. This CDR3 is 15 amino acids long. Germline V lookup: CDR1 SNHLY, CDR2 FYNNEI. The V and J ends lost 4 bases and 7 bases respectively, with 19 bases between them. The CDR3, as DNA: TGTGCCAGCAGTGGTATAGCCGGTTCAAGGGATGAAGCTTTCTTT. Protein sequence: CASSGIAGSRDEAFF.

In its sample, this clonotype was seen many times. The chain carries TRBV7-9 and TRBJ1-1; TRBD1 is a possible D gene (6 bases). V was trimmed by 5 bases and J by 5 bases, leaving 15 bases between them. The germline gives CDR1 SEHNR, CDR2 FQNEAQ (reference sequence). The CDR3 is 14 residues long. The CDR3 region has the DNA TGTGCCAGCAGCCCTCAGGGGTACGATACTGAAGCTTTCTTT. Its protein is CASSPQGYDTEAFF.

This clonotype was detected only a few times. The V gene is TRBV6-2 or TRBV6-3, the J gene TRBJ2-7; 9 nucleotides line up with TRBD2. J was trimmed by 6 bases and V by 6 bases; bases with no gene match: 9. Looked up from germline, CDR1 is MNHEY and CDR2 is SVGEGT. The CDR3 consists of 14 residues. The DNA of the CDR3 is TGTGCCAGCAGGTATCTAGCGGGGCGGGTCGAGCAGTACTTC. Residues: CASRYLAGRVEQYF.

Ten or more counts support this clonotype. The chain joins TRBV7-6 to TRBJ2-5, with a possible D match to TRBD2 (5 bases). Trimming took 1 base from V and 0 from J, leaving 15 bases between them. The CDR3 runs to 17 residues. Germline loops: CDR1 SGHVS, CDR2 FNYEAQ. The CDR3 here is CASSLEAAPTYQETQYF. Here the CDR3 DNA reads TGTGCCAGCAGCTTAGAAGCGGCACCAACATACCAAGAGACCCAGTACTTC.